The rows below give T cell receptor beta chains drawn from one sample of a study of shared clonotypes between healthy human individuals. Profiled with immunoSEQ multiplex PCR; TCRdb holds only in-frame clones, not every one. This table has 2 million to 2.5 million clones, almost 96% appearing once. The sample taken for sequencing was naive CD4+ T cells sorted from blood. Receptors were obtained from a man aged 18 to 30 in good health. Both conserved end residues are part of each CDR3. Each record gives: clone size, CDR3 length, J gene, D gene, V gene, CDR3 protein, CDR3 DNA. A D gene is named only where the DNA matches it firmly. Not every row has a clone size; where given, it reads once, few, many or a size class.

>.|15|TRBJ2-1|TRBD2|TRBV9
CASSPTGGKGNEQFF
TGTGCCAGCAGCCCCACGGGAGGTAAGGGCAATGAGCAGTTCTTC
>.|15|TRBJ2-5|TRBD1|TRBV11-3
CASSPGTGAQETQYF
TGTGCCAGCAGCCCCGGGACAGGGGCACAAGAGACCCAGTACTTC
>.|13|TRBJ1-1|TRBD1|TRBV30
CAWTRQGGTEAFF
TGTGCCTGGACCCGACAGGGTGGAACTGAAGCTTTCTTT
>.|14|TRBJ1-5|TRBD1|TRBV5-8
CASSSRGINQPQHF
TGTGCCAGCAGCTCCAGGGGGATCAATCAGCCCCAGCATTTT
>once|16|TRBJ2-7|TRBD1|TRBV5-6
CASRQSGTGSSYEQYF
TGTGCCAGCAGGCAATCCGGGACAGGGAGCTCCTACGAGCAGTACTTC
>.|14|TRBJ2-2|.|TRBV19
CASSMPGVTGELFF
TGTGCCAGTAGTATGCCGGGGGTCACCGGGGAGCTGTTTTTT
>.|14|TRBJ2-5|.|TRBV9
CASSVVAGEETQYF
TGTGCCAGCAGCGTAGTGGCCGGTGAAGAGACCCAGTACTTC
>.|17|TRBJ2-5|.|TRBV6-1
CASSEAQAGRRQETQYF
TGTGCCAGCAGTGAAGCCCAGGCGGGCAGGAGACAAGAGACCCAGTACTTC
>.|16|TRBJ2-7|.|TRBV4-2
CASSLSEASVSYEQYF
TGTGCCAGCAGTCTCAGTGAGGCTAGCGTCTCCTACGAGCAGTACTTC
>.|15|TRBJ1-4|.|TRBV7-2
CASSPQRDANEKLFF
TGTGCCAGCAGCCCGCAACGGGACGCGAATGAAAAACTGTTTTTT
>.|16|TRBJ2-5|TRBD1|TRBV7-2
CASSINTGGGQETQYF
TGTGCCAGCAGCATCAACACAGGGGGCGGCCAAGAGACCCAGTACTTC
>.|16|TRBJ1-2|TRBD1|TRBV5-4
CASSSVGTGSNYGYTF
TGTGCCAGCAGCTCGGTAGGGACAGGGTCTAACTATGGCTACACCTTC
>.|13|TRBJ1-6|.|TRBV5-6
CASSLAAGSPLHF
TGTGCCAGCAGCTTGGCCGCAGGTTCACCCCTCCACTTT
>once|14|TRBJ1-1|TRBD1|TRBV5-1
CASSLEGRGLEAFF
TGCGCCAGCAGCTTGGAGGGCAGGGGGCTTGAAGCTTTCTTT